This entry lists 13 T cell receptor beta chains sequenced from one sample in a study of cytomegalovirus exposure and HLA in healthy donors. A multiplex PCR was run with 60 Vbeta primers and 13 Jbeta primers. This table comes from immunoSEQ multiplex PCR, and its TCRdb copy is limited to in-frame clones, with some not included. The sample yields about 150,000 clones, roughly 70% seen once. Sequenced: PBMCs. These receptors were obtained from a man aged 25 to 45 in good health and CMV-seropositive.

This clone appeared once. The chain links TRBV28 to TRBJ2-2; no clear D. Looked up from germline, CDR1 is MDHEN and CDR2 is SYDVKM. The CDR3 spans 14 residues. V dropped 7 bases and J dropped 1 base, with 10 bases sitting between them. The CDR3 DNA is TGTGCCAGCATAACCTCAGGGAACACCGGGGAGCTGTTTTTT. Its protein product is CASITSGNTGELFF. Combining the CDR3 with reference TRBV28 and TRBJ2-2 gives the whole variable domain DVKVTQSSRYLVKRTGEKVFLECVQDMDHENMFWYRQDPGLGLRLIYFSYDVKMKEKGDIPEGYSVSREKKERFSLILESASTNQTSMYLCASITSGNTGELFFGEGSRLTVL.

This rearrangement joins TRBV12-5 to TRBJ1-2; TRBD1 aligns across 10 bases. The junction had 6 bases not matched to a gene; V was cut back by 5 bases and J by 6 bases. Germline CDR1 and CDR2: LGHNT and FRNRAP. The CDR3 totals 14 residues. The CDR3 nucleotides read TGTGCTAGTGGTCCGCGGGACAGGGGTGATGGCTACACCTTC. Protein sequence: CASGPRDRGDGYTF.

V gene TRBV10-3 combines with J gene TRBJ2-7; possibly TRBD1 for D (5 bases). The length of the CDR3 is 12 residues. Between the trimmed V and J ends, which lost 4 bases and 1 base, there was a span of 5 bases. Germline-derived CDR1 and CDR2 are ENHRY and SYGVKD. DNA of the CDR3: TGTGCCATCAGTGGACAGTCCTACGAGCAGTACTTC. This codes for CAISGQSYEQYF.

This sequence joins TRBV15 and TRBJ2-1, with D maybe TRBD2 (6 bases). Looked up from germline, CDR1 is LNHNV and CDR2 is YYDKDF (reference sequence). V was pared by 3 bases and J by 5 bases, with 23 bases between. This CDR3 spans 18 amino acids. In DNA, the CDR3 is TGTGCCACCAGCAGCTCCGCACCAACTAGCCCGAGACACAATGAGCAGTTCTTC. Translating it yields CATSSSAPTSPRHNEQFF. The full variable domain, in which reference TRBV15 and TRBJ2-1 provide the parts outside the CDR3, is DAMVIQNPRYQVTQFGKPVTLSCSQTLNHNVMYWYQQKSSQAPKLLFHYYDKDFNNEADTPDNFQSRRPNTSFCFLDIRSPGLGDTAMYLCATSSSAPTSPRHNEQFFGPGTRLTVL.

The chain is built from TRBV7-8 and TRBJ2-2; D might be TRBD2 (6 bases). CDR1 and CDR2 (germline): SGHVS, FQNEAQ. V lost 7 bases, J lost 4 bases, and 16 bases lay in between. This CDR3 is 15 amino acids long. The CDR3 sequence is CASNRGRQTTGELFF. The DNA for the CDR3 is TGTGCCAGCAACAGAGGGAGGCAGACCACCGGGGAGCTGTTTTTT.

The rearrangement uses TRBV28 and TRBJ2-7; 10 bases agree with TRBD1. J was trimmed by 5 bases and V by 4 bases; bases with no gene match: 8. CDR1 MDHEN and CDR2 SYDVKM come from the germline V gene. This CDR3 is built from 15 residues. CDR3 sequence reads: CASSSGTGAFDEQYF. The CDR3 DNA reads as TGTGCCAGCAGTTCAGGGACAGGGGCTTTCGACGAGCAGTACTTC.

The V call is TRBV5-1, the J call TRBJ2-7, with 15 nucleotides matching TRBD2. Germline loops: CDR1 SGHRS, CDR2 YFSETQ. V was clipped by 6 bases and J by 4 bases; unmatched bases: 11. This CDR3 contains 17 residues. CDR3 residues: CASTPEGLAGGGYEQYF. The CDR3 DNA is TGCGCCAGCACCCCGGAGGGACTAGCGGGAGGAGGTTACGAGCAGTACTTC.

The chain joins TRBV12-5 to TRBJ2-7; D might be TRBD1 (6 bases). The CDR3 has 15 amino acids. Trimming took 6 bases from V and 3 from J, leaving 18 bases between them. Looked up from germline, CDR1 is LGHNT and CDR2 is FRNRAP. The CDR3 loop reads CASGPRDNGFYEQYF. Written as DNA, the CDR3 is TGTGCTAGTGGCCCCCGGGACAACGGATTCTACGAGCAGTACTTC.

The V gene is TRBV27, the J gene TRBJ2-3; D not resolved. V lost 4 bases and J lost 8, with 4 bases in between. CDR3 length: 10 residues. Germline CDR1 reads MNHEY; CDR2 reads SMNVEV (reference sequence). In nucleotides, the CDR3 is TGTGCCAGCAGTTCGCGTACGCAGTATTTT. This gives the protein CASSSRTQYF.

This clone was seen more than once but under ten times. The chain employs TRBV9 and TRBJ2-2, with D tentatively TRBD2 (5 bases). The germline V gene has CDR1 SGDLS and CDR2 YYNGEE. V was trimmed by 3 bases and J by 6 bases, leaving 15 bases between them. The CDR3 loop spans 15 amino acids. This chain's CDR3 is CASSAEVTSAGELFF. DNA for the CDR3: TGTGCCAGCAGCGCAGAAGTCACTAGTGCCGGGGAGCTGTTTTTT.

J is TRBJ2-1 and V is TRBV18; a weak D match, TRBD1 (5 bases). The CDR3 sequence is 13 residues long. V lost 3 bases and J lost 4, with 7 bases in between. Per germline, CDR1 KGHSH and CDR2 LQKENI. The CDR3 region is CASSPTEYNEQFF. The CDR3, as DNA: TGTGCCAGCTCACCGACAGAGTACAATGAGCAGTTCTTC.

The V gene is TRBV28, the J gene TRBJ2-1; TRBD2 matches at 8 bases. With V trimmed by 5 bases and J by 8 bases, 11 bases remained unmatched. The CDR3 is 15 residues long. Germline V gene data show CDR1 as MDHEN and CDR2 as SYDVKM. For the CDR3, the DNA is TGTGCCAGCAGTCGTAGCGGGAACCGGGACTATGAGCAGTTCTTC. Its translation is CASSRSGNRDYEQFF.

The chain has TRBV7-2 and TRBJ2-1, with 12 bases identical to TRBD2. V dropped 1 base and J dropped 2; count of bases not matched to a gene: 6. The germline CDR1 and CDR2 sequences are SGHTA and FQGNSA. The CDR3 contains 18 residues. CDR3 bases: TGTGCCAGCAGCTTAGTAGGTCTAGCGGGAGGGCCCTACAATGAGCAGTTCTTC. Encoded protein: CASSLVGLAGGPYNEQFF.